One and the same sample provided the 26 T cell receptor beta chains below, sequenced in a study of cytomegalovirus exposure and HLA in healthy donors. The PCR was carried out with 60 Vbeta primers and 13 Jbeta primers. Produced via immunoSEQ multiplex PCR; TCRdb's table is partial and in-frame only. The sample is made up of some 44,000 clones, and the top ten hold around 1.7% of it. Material for sequencing was PBMCs. These receptors were collected from a woman aged 25 to 39 in good health and CMV-seronegative.

This chain links TRBV7-8 with TRBJ2-7; no clear D gene. This CDR3 has 12 amino acids. Germline assignment: CDR1 SGHVS and CDR2 FQNEAQ. V lost 3 bases and J 3 bases, leaving 6 bases between the germline ends. Here the CDR3 reads CASSLSYYEQYF. DNA of the CDR3: TGTGCCAGCAGCTTGTCCTACTACGAGCAGTACTTC.

The chain is built from TRBV30 and TRBJ2-4, with no clear D. CDR3 length equals 12 residues. Germline-derived CDR1 and CDR2 are GTSNPN and SVGIG (reference sequence). The germline V and J ends were trimmed by 4 bases and 0 bases, with 4 bases remaining between them. CDR3 loop: CAWTKAKNIQYF. The CDR3 nucleotides are TGTGCCTGGACAAAAGCCAAAAACATTCAGTACTTC.

The V gene is TRBV6-1, the J gene TRBJ1-1; D is unclear. Looked up from germline, CDR1 is MNHNS and CDR2 is SASEGT. Trimming took off 10 bases at V and 1 base at J, with 13 bases between the two ends. The CDR3 spans 13 residues. The CDR3 loop reads CATRRTPNTEAFF. The CDR3 coding sequence is TGTGCCACCCGGAGAACGCCGAACACTGAAGCTTTCTTT.

The CDR3 region has the DNA TGTGCCAGCAGTCCGCGAGGGGGAGGCAATCAGCCCCAGCATTTT. It codes for CASSPRGGGNQPQHF. The genes are TRBV6-5 and TRBJ1-5; tentative D call: TRBD1 (6 bases). The ends were cut back, 5 bases at V and 2 bases at J, with 13 bases in the middle. Germline V gene data show CDR1 as MNHEY and CDR2 as SVGAGI. This CDR3 comprises 15 residues.

This chain uses TRBV30 with TRBJ2-3; D is perhaps TRBD2 (6 bases). Germline V gene sequence: CDR1 GTSNPN, CDR2 SVGIG (reference sequence). The CDR3 loop spans 14 amino acids. V was pared by 0 bases and J by 7 bases, with 14 bases between. The CDR3 coding sequence is TGTGCCTGGAGTGTAAGGGGCGGGGTGAATACGCAGTATTTT. Translation gives CAWSVRGGVNTQYF.

The V and J genes are TRBV13 and TRBJ1-2; D possibly corresponds to TRBD1 (6 bases). The length of the CDR3 is 18 residues. V shed 1 base and J shed 2 bases, with 20 bases lying between them. Germline CDR1 PRHDT, CDR2 FYEKMQ (reference sequence). CDR3: CASSLVGGFLVPNYGYTF. CDR3 coding DNA: TGTGCCAGCAGCTTAGTTGGGGGCTTCCTGGTGCCCAACTATGGCTACACCTTC. The entire variable domain, with the rest obtained from reference TRBV13 and TRBJ1-2, is as follows: AAGVIQSPRHLIKEKRETATLKCYPIPRHDTVYWYQQGPGQDPQFLISFYEKMQSDKGSIPDRFSAQQFSDYHSELNMSSLELGDSALYFCASSLVGGFLVPNYGYTFGSGTRLTVV.

The chain links TRBV5-1 to TRBJ2-1; 8 nucleotides match TRBD2. Germline lookup yields CDR1 SGHRS and CDR2 YFSETQ. CDR3 size: 16 residues. V shed 1 base, J shed 5 bases, and the junction held 8 bases outside the gene matches. In nucleotides, the CDR3 is TGCGCCAGCAGCTTGCTCGCGGGAGGAGGGGACAATGAGCAGTTCTTC. Translating gives CASSLLAGGGDNEQFF. The entire variable domain, with the rest obtained from reference TRBV5-1 and TRBJ2-1, is as follows: KAGVTQTPRYLIKTRGQQVTLSCSPISGHRSVSWYQQTPGQGLQFLFEYFSETQRNKGNFPGRFSGRQFSNSRSEMNVSTLELGDSALYLCASSLLAGGGDNEQFFGPGTRLTVL.

The V and J genes are TRBV4-1 and TRBJ1-4; no clear D. This CDR3 has 15 residues. Per the germline V gene, CDR1 is MGHRA and CDR2 is YSYEKL. Trimming cost V 1 base and J 15 bases, with 21 bases left between them. The chain's CDR3 is CASSQGQGAAGPMFF. CDR3 nucleotide sequence: TGCGCCAGCAGCCAAGGACAAGGCGCTGCTGGGCCAATGTTTTTT.

V and J are TRBV30 and TRBJ1-1; TRBD1 matches at 7 bases. V lost 2 bases and J lost 1; bases outside the gene matches: 13. CDR1 GTSNPN and CDR2 SVGIG come from the germline V gene (reference sequence). This CDR3 comprises 17 residues. CDR3 protein: CAWSLDGNRGWNTEAFF. The CDR3 DNA follows: TGTGCCTGGAGTCTAGACGGGAACAGGGGCTGGAACACTGAAGCTTTCTTT.

The rearrangement links TRBV30 to TRBJ1-1; TRBD1 matches at 10 bases. CDR1 is GTSNPN, CDR2 SVGIG, per germline (reference sequence). The CDR3 extends over 13 amino acids. J lost 5 bases, V lost 3 bases, and 3 bases had no gene match. The CDR3 nucleotides are TGTGCCTGGAGGGACAGGGGGGTGACTGAAGCTTTCTTT. It is translated as CAWRDRGVTEAFF.

This chain joins TRBV18 and TRBJ2-5, with 7 bases that match TRBD1. Germline V gives CDR1 KGHSH, CDR2 LQKENI. This CDR3 comprises 17 residues. The ends lost 1 base at V and 3 bases at J; junction bases unmatched: 11. In DNA form, the CDR3 reads TGTGCCAGCTCACCACAGGGGGCCCCCGGTGCGAAAGAGACCCAGTACTTC. Translated, it gives CASSPQGAPGAKETQYF.

This chain connects TRBV23-1 to TRBJ1-2; TRBD1 is a possible D gene (6 bases). TRBV23-1 is treated as an ORF (open reading frame) with a function not yet certain. The CDR3 is 12 residues long. This CDR3 reads CATLEGDYGYTF. CDR3 in DNA: TGCGCAACCTTAGAGGGGGACTATGGCTACACCTTC.

This sequence joins TRBV9 and TRBJ2-1; 9 nucleotides match TRBD2. The CDR3 spans 16 residues. The germline V gene has CDR1 SGDLS and CDR2 YYNGEE. With V trimmed by 2 bases and J by 1 base, 4 bases remained unmatched. The CDR3 DNA sequence: TGTGCCAGCAGCGTTGATAGCGGGAGTTCCTACAATGAGCAGTTCTTC. Encoded protein: CASSVDSGSSYNEQFF.

The V and J genes are TRBV13 and TRBJ2-7; 8 bases align to TRBD2. Germline CDR1 is PRHDT and CDR2 is FYEKMQ (reference sequence). This CDR3 spans 14 amino acids. V lost 5 bases and J lost 2; bases outside the gene matches: 5. The CDR3 region is CASSRGLATYEQYF. The CDR3 DNA follows: TGTGCCAGCAGCAGAGGACTAGCCACCTACGAGCAGTACTTC. The full variable domain, in which reference TRBV13 and TRBJ2-7 provide the parts outside the CDR3, is AAGVIQSPRHLIKEKRETATLKCYPIPRHDTVYWYQQGPGQDPQFLISFYEKMQSDKGSIPDRFSAQQFSDYHSELNMSSLELGDSALYFCASSRGLATYEQYFGPGTRLTVT.

CDR3 residues: CASSAGTSGANEQFF. CDR3 nucleotides: TGTGCCAGCAGCGCTGGGACTAGCGGTGCCAATGAGCAGTTCTTC. The V call is TRBV9, the J call TRBJ2-1, with 11 nucleotides matching TRBD2. Losses at the gene ends were 3 bases for V and 6 bases for J; bases not matched to a gene: 5. Looked up from germline, CDR1 is SGDLS and CDR2 is YYNGEE. This CDR3 is built from 15 residues.

V usage is TRBV4-1 and J usage is TRBJ1-1, with no clear D. Germline V gene sequence: CDR1 MGHRA, CDR2 YSYEKL. There are 14 residues in the CDR3. Trimming cost V 2 bases and J 10 bases, with 17 bases left between them. CDR3 DNA: TGCGCCAGCAGCCAATTCTTCGTCGACATCGGAGCTTTCTTT. Amino acid sequence: CASSQFFVDIGAFF.

The chain carries TRBV30 and TRBJ1-2; perhaps TRBD1 as D (6 bases). Trimming took 3 bases from V and 1 from J, leaving 15 bases between them. CDR1 and CDR2 from the germline V gene are GTSNPN and SVGIG (reference sequence). This CDR3 has 15 amino acids. The chain's CDR3 is CAWSEGGTDNYGYTF. The CDR3 bases are TGTGCCTGGAGCGAAGGGGGAACAGATAACTATGGCTACACCTTC. Looking up the rest from reference TRBV30 and TRBJ1-2 gives the full variable domain: SQTIHQWPATLVQPVGSPLSLECTVEGTSNPNLYWYRQAAGRGLQLLFYSVGIGQISSEVPQNLSASRPQDRQFILSSKKLLLSDSGFYLCAWSEGGTDNYGYTFGSGTRLTVV.

The chain links TRBV20-1 to TRBJ2-7; a possible D gene is TRBD1 (5 bases). CDR3 length equals 11 residues. Trimming took 3 bases from V and 5 from J, leaving 8 bases between them. Germline values: CDR1 DFQATT, CDR2 SNEGSKA (reference sequence). As DNA, the CDR3 is TGCAGTGCTAGCATAGGGGACGAGCAGTACTTC. Translating it yields CSASIGDEQYF.

Concerning this clone itself: A junction boundary mismatches the germline segment, possibly from a read error. V gene TRBV9 combines with J gene TRBJ1-1; maybe TRBD1 (5 bases). The CDR3 totals 13 residues. Germline V gene data show CDR1 as SGDLS and CDR2 as YYNGEE. CDR3 nucleotides: TGTGCCAGCAGCCTGGGGGGGAACACTGAAGATTTCTTT. Translation gives CASSLGGNTEDFF. Full variable domain (missing parts from reference TRBV9 and TRBJ1-1): DSGVTQTPKHLITATGQRVTLRCSPRSGDLSVYWYQQSLDQGLQFLIQYYNGEERAKGNILERFSAQQFPDLHSELNLSSLELGDSALYFCASSLGGNTEDFFGQGTRLTVV.

The CDR3 nucleotides are TGCAGCGTTGCCAGGAGGGACTACAATGAGCAGTTCTTC. Its translation: CSVARRDYNEQFF. This sequence joins TRBV29-1 and TRBJ2-1, with a possible D match to TRBD2 (6 bases). The CDR3 is 13 amino acids. Germline V gene sequence: CDR1 SQVTM, CDR2 ANQGSEA. The V and J ends lost 4 bases and 3 bases respectively, with 10 bases between them.

The chain employs TRBV28 and TRBJ2-5, with D possibly TRBD2 on 6 matching bases. V gave up 3 bases and J gave up 2 bases, with 16 bases separating them. Germline values: CDR1 MDHEN, CDR2 SYDVKM. CDR3 length: 16 residues. The CDR3 region is CASSFWVSGIQETQYF. Here the CDR3 DNA reads TGTGCCAGCAGTTTTTGGGTTAGCGGTATTCAAGAGACCCAGTACTTC.

This chain links TRBV20-1 with TRBJ2-3; tentative D call: TRBD2 (6 bases). Germline CDR1 reads DFQATT; CDR2 reads SNEGSKA (reference sequence). The CDR3 totals 11 residues. Deletions cut 6 bases from V and 6 bases from J, with 10 bases between. CDR3 amino acids: CSAVSGDTQYF. Here the CDR3 DNA reads TGCAGTGCCGTCAGCGGGGATACGCAGTATTTT.

This sequence joins TRBV6-1 and TRBJ2-1, with unresolved D. Trimming pared 2 bases from V and 5 bases from J, leaving 7 bases between. The germline CDR1 and CDR2 sequences are MNHNS and SASEGT. This CDR3 is built from 13 residues. Here the CDR3 reads CASSEISDNEQFF. CDR3 sequence (DNA): TGTGCCAGCAGTGAAATTTCCGACAATGAGCAGTTCTTC.

The chain recombines TRBV12-5 with TRBJ2-6; 9 nucleotides agree with TRBD2. The V gene's germline CDR1 is LGHNT and CDR2 FRNRAP. CDR3 size: 17 residues. The V and J ends lost 6 bases and 0 bases, in that order; junction bases with no gene match: 6. CDR3 in DNA: TGTGCTAGTGGCAAACTAGCGGGCCCCTCTGGGGCCAACGTCCTGACTTTC. This gives the protein CASGKLAGPSGANVLTF.

The gene calls are TRBV14 and TRBJ1-2, with TRBD1 as a possible D gene (6 bases). CDR1 SGHDN and CDR2 FVKESK come from the germline V gene. The CDR3 length is 14 residues. V was cut by 6 bases and J by 6 bases, with 17 bases left in between. DNA for the CDR3: TGTGCCAGCAGTTACGACAGGCCTGATGATGGCTACACCTTC. It yields the protein CASSYDRPDDGYTF.

The chain is built from TRBV6-5 and TRBJ1-2; D is uncertain. Germline values: CDR1 MNHEY, CDR2 SVGAGI. The CDR3 runs to 13 residues. Between the trimmed V and J ends, which lost 5 bases and 5 bases, there was a span of 12 bases. The DNA of the CDR3 is TGTGCCAGCAGTCAAGAGAGCCTATATGGCTACACCTTC. Amino acids: CASSQESLYGYTF.